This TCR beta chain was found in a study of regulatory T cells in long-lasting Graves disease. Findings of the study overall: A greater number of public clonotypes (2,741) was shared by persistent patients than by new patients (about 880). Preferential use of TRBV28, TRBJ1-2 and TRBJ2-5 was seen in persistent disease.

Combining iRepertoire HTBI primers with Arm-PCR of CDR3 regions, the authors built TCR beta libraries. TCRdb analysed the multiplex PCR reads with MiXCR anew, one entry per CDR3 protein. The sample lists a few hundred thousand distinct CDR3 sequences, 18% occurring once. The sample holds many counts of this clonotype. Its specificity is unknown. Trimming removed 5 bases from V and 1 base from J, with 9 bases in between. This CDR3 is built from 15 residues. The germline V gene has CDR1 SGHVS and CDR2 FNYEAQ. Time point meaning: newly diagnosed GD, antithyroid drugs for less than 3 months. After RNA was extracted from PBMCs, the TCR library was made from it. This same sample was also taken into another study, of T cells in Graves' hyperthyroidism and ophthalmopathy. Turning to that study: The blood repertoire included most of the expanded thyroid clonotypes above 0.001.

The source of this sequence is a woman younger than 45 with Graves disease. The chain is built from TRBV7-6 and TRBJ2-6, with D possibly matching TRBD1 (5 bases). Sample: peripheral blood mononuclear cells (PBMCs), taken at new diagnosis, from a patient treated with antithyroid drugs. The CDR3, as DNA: TGTGCCAGCAGCCCCAGGGTGTCTGGGGCCAACGTCCTGACTTTC. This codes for CASSPRVSGANVLTF.